The present entry profiles one TCR beta chain with its context. No antigen is known for it. Per-nucleotide qualities are absent, and no much larger clonotype sits a single base away. The entire amount of isolated RNA was reverse transcribed using the High Capacity cDNA Reverse Transcription Kit, so the sequenced TCRB transcripts were expressed ones. Deep immunoSEQ sequencing was applied to naive, central memory and regulatory T cell samples, giving an average of about 3.6 million total reads per sample. After sorted cells were lysed in RLT buffer, RNA was extracted with DNase-treated RNeasy Micro or Mini kits, with the choice depending on cell number. Each cell subset was processed separately to prevent cross-contamination, with patient and healthy donor samples processed together. The immunoSEQ multiplex PCR was used to amplify TCRB sequences from cDNA, yielding 87-bp fragments that span the CDR3 region. Amplicons were sequenced on the Illumina HiSeq platform. The original pipeline was this. PCR bias was computationally corrected using synthetic template baselines, reads within Hamming distance 2 were collapsed, and singletons that could not be merged were discarded. Reads were aligned to IMGT to assign V, D and J genes, CDR3 length, and insertions or deletions at six rearrangement sites. Within each subset, clonotype counts were normalized to sorted cell number, and only after that were true diversity and Gini coefficients computed with the tcR R package. Repertoire sharing was quantified using the overlap coefficient calculated on TCRB nucleotide sequences. Out-of-frame TCRB sequences from naive cells were analyzed to stand in for the pre-selection repertoire. TCRdb retrieved this table from immuneACCESS and kept in-frame rearrangements only. Not all clones are present; in checked studies, unresolved V genes account for under half, and no reason is known for the remainder. V and J calls and clone size are as listed in that table; D and trimming were resolved from the DNA. The sample profile shows approximately 340,000 clones; about 15% of them were found once. Clones ranked in the top ten supply 0.019% of the sample.

These data originate in a study of beta chain features in type 1 diabetes listed by TCRdb under 2018. As for the study more broadly: Mean age, gender distribution, total cell number and subset yield did not differ between patients and healthy donors. Across all samples, almost 110 million sorted cells were examined, and cell number per subset correlated strongly with RNA yield. The study compared TCRB repertoires of sorted circulating CD4+ T cell subsets between recently diagnosed type 1 diabetes patients and matched healthy donors. Naive and central memory subsets were obtained from all 30 or so donors, but regulatory and stem cell-like memory subsets were isolated from only 8 patients and roughly 8 healthy donors.

Each donor gave one peripheral blood draw, roughly 120 mL on average, collected into heparinised tubes. A BD FACSAria II and a panel including CD45RO, CCR7, CD25, CD127, CD95 and CD27 were used to sort naive, central memory, regulatory and stem cell-like memory CD4+ T cells. All sorted populations exceeded 95% purity. PBMCs were separated immediately by Lymphoprep density gradient centrifugation and were stained directly, without being cultured. So that batch effects would be minimized, each experiment stained and sorted samples in pairs, pairing one healthy donor with one patient. The CDR3 spans 18 residues, from the cysteine through the phenylalanine. The read is trimmed to its CDR3 DNA, 54 bases read in frame from base 1. V is clipped by 2 bases and J by 3 bases, and the sequence between their germline boundaries is 22 bases long. Sequences SGHDN (CDR1) and FVKESK (CDR2) are obtained from the germline V gene.

The investigation overall reported the following: Naive, central memory and regulatory TCRB repertoires appeared to be more similar among patients than among healthy donors. PCR might favor shorter templates, but patient and control samples were amplified and corrected together, so any skew would affect both groups equally. Because cDNA was sequenced instead of genomic DNA, highly expressing activated cells could be over-represented, though the groups showed no difference in activation or CD3 levels. HLA sub-analyses involved small numbers of individuals, so any influence of HLA type on TCRB rearrangement remained unresolved. Fewer insertions and more nucleotide deletions at VDJ recombination sites were observed in patients with type 1 diabetes, implying thymic rearrangement abnormalities. A moderate but significant shortening of TCRB CDR3 length was observed in type 1 diabetes patients in all four CD4+ subsets.

The TCR originated in a woman between 18 and 29 years old in good health. The chain links TRBV14 with TRBJ2-5; the D gene is perhaps TRBD1, on 5 matching bases. Sequenced material: naive CD4+ T cells from blood. This sample's cell subset or site label indicates: true naive CD4+ T cells. The DNA reads TGTGCCAGCAGCCAAACAGGCCCGTGGGCTGGCAGAAAAGAGACCCAGTACTTC. This gives the protein CASSQTGPWAGRKETQYF.